The T cell receptor beta chain described here comes from a study of blood T cell repertoires in COVID-19. Background on the study: The samples span acute and convalescent COVID-19 from the United States, Italy and Spain. The analysed material was cDNA or gDNA that came from T cells, B-cell-depleted T cells, or PBMCs.

V lost 2 bases and J lost 3; bases outside the gene matches: 7. Germline V gives CDR1 SGDLS, CDR2 YYNGEE. The CDR3 runs 15 residues. Measured with immunoSEQ multiplex PCR; TCRdb has only the in-frame clones, and not every one. The sample contains 99,000 or so clones, 80% to 90% of which appear only once. The J gene is TRBJ2-7, the V gene TRBV9, with 8 bases identical to TRBD1. The sequence was obtained from a man in his fifties or sixties with COVID-19, enrolled during active disease. What was sequenced was peripheral blood. The CDR3 DNA follows: TGTGCCAGCAGCGTTATGACAGGGGCTGTCTACGAGCAGTACTTC. Translating gives CASSVMTGAVYEQYF. Complete variable domain (other parts from reference TRBV9 and TRBJ2-7): DSGVTQTPKHLITATGQRVTLRCSPRSGDLSVYWYQQSLDQGLQFLIQYYNGEERAKGNILERFSAQQFPDLHSELNLSSLELGDSALYFCASSVMTGAVYEQYFGPGTRLTVT.